A selection of T cell receptor beta chains follows, all from one sample in a study of CD8 T cells in Susac syndrome. One entry per CDR3 protein, called by TCRdb with MiXCR from the immunoSEQ multiplex PCR reads. The repertoire includes fewer than 80,000 distinct CDR3 sequences, roughly 95% of them detected once, and about 0.5% sits in the top ten. The sample consisted of CD8+ T cells from PBMCs. All receptors derive from a human donor with Susac syndrome. The CDR3 runs from the conserved cysteine through the conserved F or W. D genes are given only for firm matches. Some rows have no size entry. The others give once, few or many, or a class for an expanded clone.

v_call	d_call	clone_size	j_call	cdr3_nt	cdr3_aa
TRBV3-1	TRBD1	.	TRBJ2-3	TGTGCCAGCGTAAGTGGACAGGGGAAGGCAGATACGCAGTATTTT	CASVSGQGKADTQYF
TRBV25-1	.	.	TRBJ1-5	TGTGCCAGCAGTGACAGGGGTGGGCCCCAGCATTTT	CASSDRGGPQHF
TRBV20-1	.	.	TRBJ2-5	TGCAGTGCTCGTTGGGGCCCCCAATTACAAGAGACCCAGTACTTC	CSARWGPQLQETQYF
TRBV11-2	.	.	TRBJ2-1	TGTGCCAGCAGCTCACTAGTGGACTACAATGAGCAGTTCTTC	CASSSLVDYNEQFF
TRBV5-4	.	.	TRBJ2-7	TGTGCCAGCAGCTTGGGCCCACTTCCCTACGAGCAGTACTTC	CASSLGPLPYEQYF
TRBV7-9	.	.	TRBJ1-5	TGTGCCAGCAGCGGGCAGGATCAGCCCCAGCATTTT	CASSGQDQPQHF
TRBV5-1	.	few	TRBJ2-7	TGCGCCAGCAGCTTGGGCAGGGCGAGAGGAGAGCAGTACTTC	CASSLGRARGEQYF
TRBV10-2	.	.	TRBJ2-7	TGCGCCAGCACCACACCTTTAACAGGGCGCGGGCTCGAGCAGTACTTC	CASTTPLTGRGLEQYF
TRBV9	.	.	TRBJ1-5	TGTGCCAGCAGCACAAATAGCAATCAGCCCCAGCATTTT	CASSTNSNQPQHF
TRBV27	.	.	TRBJ1-5	TGTGCCAGCAGGGATACGGGCGGCAATCAGCCCCAGCATTTT	CASRDTGGNQPQHF
TRBV7-6	TRBD1	.	TRBJ1-1	TGTGCCAGCAGCTTACTATCTCAACAGGGGAGAGACACTGAAGCTTTCTTT	CASSLLSQQGRDTEAFF
TRBV5-4	.	.	TRBJ2-5	TGTGCCAGCAGCTTAAGACAGGAGAAACACCAAGAGACCCAGTACTTC	CASSLRQEKHQETQYF
TRBV28	TRBD1	.	TRBJ2-3	TGTGCCAGCAGCCCGGGACAGGGTCAGCAGTATTTT	CASSPGQGQQYF
TRBV25-1	.	.	TRBJ2-7	TGTGCCAGCAGTGGAGGGCAGGGGCTTTTATCCTACGAGCAGTACTTC	CASSGGQGLLSYEQYF
TRBV6-2/TRBV6-3	TRBD1	.	TRBJ2-5	TGTGCCAGCCGATACCGGGACAGGGGGCAAGAGACCCAGTACTTC	CASRYRDRGQETQYF
TRBV20-1	.	.	TRBJ1-1	TGCAGTGCTAGTTGGTTAACTGCATTTTTAATGAACACTGAAGCTTTCTTT	CSASWLTAFLMNTEAFF
TRBV14	.	.	TRBJ2-1	TGTGCCAGCAGCCGGTTACAATACAATGAGCAGTTCTTC	CASSRLQYNEQFF
TRBV9	.	few	TRBJ1-2	TGTGCCAGCAGCGGAATCGGGACGGACTATGGCTACACCTTC	CASSGIGTDYGYTF
TRBV15	.	.	TRBJ1-4	TGTGCCACCAGACCTCCGCTCGGCACAGGCGAAAAACTGTTTTTT	CATRPPLGTGEKLFF
TRBV27	.	.	TRBJ1-5	TGTGCCAGCAGTTTATTTACGGGCAGCAATCAGCCCCAGCATTTT	CASSLFTGSNQPQHF
TRBV6-6	.	.	TRBJ1-5	TGTGCCAGCTGCGGACAGCTTAATCAGCCCCAGCATTTT	CASCGQLNQPQHF
TRBV28	.	.	TRBJ2-3	TGTGCCAGCAATGGGGGCTATACAGATACGCAGTATTTT	CASNGGYTDTQYF
TRBV7-2	TRBD1	.	TRBJ2-5	TGTGCCAGCAGCTTGAGGACAGGGGCCGGACAAGAGACCCAGTACTTC	CASSLRTGAGQETQYF
TRBV4-3	.	.	TRBJ1-6	TGCGCCAGCAGCCAAGACAGGGGCGGTGGTTCACCCCTCCACTTT	CASSQDRGGGSPLHF
TRBV5-1	.	.	TRBJ1-3	TGCGCCAGCAGCTTGAGCGGGACACCCATAGGTGGAAACACCATATATTTT	CASSLSGTPIGGNTIYF
TRBV5-1	.	.	TRBJ2-3	TGCGCCAGCAGCTTGGCTTATTCAGGGACCCTTCGTAGCAGCACAGATACGCAGTATTTT	CASSLAYSGTLRSSTDTQYF
TRBV4-1	.	.	TRBJ1-1	TGCGCCAGCAGCCAAGACCGCAGGGAGCACACTGAAGCTTTCTTT	CASSQDRREHTEAFF
TRBV2	.	.	TRBJ2-1	TGTGCCAGCAGCGGGTTTGAGCAGTTCTTC	CASSGFEQFF
TRBV30	.	.	TRBJ1-6	TGTGCCTGGAGTGTACCAGAGGACACATATAATTCACCCCTCCACTTT	CAWSVPEDTYNSPLHF
TRBV12-3/TRBV12-4	.	once	TRBJ1-2	TGTGCCAGCAGCCCACAGGGAGGTGGCTACACCTTC	CASSPQGGGYTF
TRBV5-1	TRBD2	.	TRBJ2-1	TGCGCCAGCAGCCCAAGCGGGGGGGCCTCCAATGAGCAGTTCTTC	CASSPSGGASNEQFF
TRBV13	TRBD1	.	TRBJ2-7	TGTGCCAGCAGCGGCCGGGACAGGGGCTACGAGCAGTACTTC	CASSGRDRGYEQYF
TRBV20-1	.	.	TRBJ2-1	TGCAGTGCTACCGGGACTGTAGCGTACAATGAGCAGTTCTTC	CSATGTVAYNEQFF
TRBV9	.	.	TRBJ1-2	TGTGCCAGCAGCCTTACCCCGGGGGAAGGCTACACCTTC	CASSLTPGEGYTF
TRBV9	.	.	TRBJ2-5	TGTGCCAGCAGCGGCGAGGGGGAGACCCAGTACTTC	CASSGEGETQYF
TRBV27	.	few	TRBJ2-7	TGTGCCAGCAGTGGCGCAGGAGAGCAGTACTTC	CASSGAGEQYF
TRBV3-1	.	.	TRBJ1-1	TGTGCCAGCAGCCAAGATCGGGAGGGACACACTGAAGCTTTCTTT	CASSQDREGHTEAFF
TRBV29-1	TRBD1	once	TRBJ1-4	TGCAGCGTTCGGGACAGCTCCCCGAATGAAAAACTGTTTTTT	CSVRDSSPNEKLFF
TRBV7-9	.	.	TRBJ2-7	TGTGCCAGCAGCCTCCAGGGTGGTGAGCAGTACTTC	CASSLQGGEQYF
TRBV7-2	.	.	TRBJ1-5	TGTGCCAGCAGCGGGAGAGGTAGCAATCAGCCCCAGCATTTT	CASSGRGSNQPQHF
TRBV7-6	TRBD2	.	TRBJ2-5	TGTGCCAGCAGCTTAAGGTCCGGGGGGCAAGAGACCCAGTACTTC	CASSLRSGGQETQYF
TRBV11-2	.	few	TRBJ2-3	TGTGCCAGCAGCCCCCGGGTGGCAGATACGCAGTATTTT	CASSPRVADTQYF
TRBV2	.	once	TRBJ1-2	TGTGCCAGCAGTGGCATAACGGACTATGGCTACACCTTC	CASSGITDYGYTF
TRBV20-1	TRBD1	.	TRBJ1-2	TGCAGTGCTAGAGCGGACAGGACCTATGGCTACACCTTC	CSARADRTYGYTF
TRBV5-1	TRBD1	.	TRBJ2-7	TGCGCCAGCAGCTCCACCGGGACAGTCAGCGAGCAGTACTTC	CASSSTGTVSEQYF
TRBV14	.	once	TRBJ2-1	TGTGCCAGCAGAAAGAGCGGTCAGGCCTACAATGAGCAGTTCTTC	CASRKSGQAYNEQFF
TRBV6-1	TRBD1	.	TRBJ2-7	TGTGCCAGCAGTGGACGGGACAGGGGGCCCTACGAGCAGTACTTC	CASSGRDRGPYEQYF
TRBV12-3/TRBV12-4	TRBD1	.	TRBJ1-1	TGTGCCAGCAGTACAACGACAGGGTTCACTGAAGCTTTCTTT	CASSTTTGFTEAFF
TRBV14	.	.	TRBJ1-2	TGTGCCAGCAGCCAAGAACGTAGGAGGAACTATGGCTACACCTTC	CASSQERRRNYGYTF
TRBV6-2/TRBV6-3	.	once	TRBJ2-5	TGTGCCAGCAGTTACAAGACTGAAGAGACCCAGTACTTC	CASSYKTEETQYF
TRBV18	TRBD2	.	TRBJ2-3	TGTGCCAGCTCACCTCCGGGACTAGCGAGGACCACAGATACGCAGTATTTT	CASSPPGLARTTDTQYF
TRBV12-5	.	.	TRBJ2-1	TGTGCTAGTGGCCACCGGACAGAGCAGTTCTTC	CASGHRTEQFF
TRBV6-5	.	.	TRBJ1-2	TGTGCCAGCAGTTTCCGGGACTCAAGTCTCTATGGCTACACCTTC	CASSFRDSSLYGYTF
TRBV5-1	TRBD1	once	TRBJ1-2	TGCGCCAGCAGCTTGGCCGGGACAGGCTATGGCTACACCTTC	CASSLAGTGYGYTF
TRBV7-9	.	.	TRBJ2-1	TGTGCCAGCAGCCCCGATAAAGATGAGCAGTTCTTC	CASSPDKDEQFF
TRBV20-1	.	.	TRBJ2-3	TGCAGTGCAAAAGCCGAAAGCACAGATACGCAGTATTTT	CSAKAESTDTQYF
TRBV7-2	TRBD2	.	TRBJ2-1	TGTGCCAGCAGCGGAAGCGGGGGGGCTTCGAATGAGCAGTTCTTC	CASSGSGGASNEQFF
TRBV27	.	.	TRBJ2-7	TGTGCCAGCAGTTTAGGTGGACACTCCTACGAGCAGTACTTC	CASSLGGHSYEQYF
TRBV10-3	TRBD1	.	TRBJ2-7	TGTGCCATCAGCCCCGCGGACAGGGTCAACGAGCAGTACTTC	CAISPADRVNEQYF
TRBV5-1	.	.	TRBJ1-6	TGCGCCAGCCGACAGGTGTATAATTCACCCCTCCACTTT	CASRQVYNSPLHF